This passage covers 6 T cell receptor beta chains from one sample sequenced in a study of T cell changes during pregnancy in multiple sclerosis. TCRdb keeps only in-frame clones here, not all; method: immunoSEQ multiplex PCR. The sample holds tens of thousands of clones, 85% to 95% seen once. The sample consisted of CD8+ T cells from peripheral blood mononuclear cells, taken in the second trimester of pregnancy. These receptors came from a female donor with multiple sclerosis, enrolled in a pregnancy study.

This chain links TRBV7-9 with TRBJ1-5; the D gene is possibly TRBD1 (5 bases). CDR1 and CDR2 from the germline V gene are SEHNR and FQNEAQ (reference sequence). V lost 4 bases to trimming and J lost 5 bases, with 15 bases between them. This CDR3 has 15 amino acids. The CDR3 sequence is CASSSSQAGYQPQHF. CDR3 DNA: TGTGCCAGCAGCTCCAGCCAGGCAGGGTATCAGCCCCAGCATTTT.

The chain joins TRBV14 to TRBJ1-5, with D perhaps matching TRBD1 (6 bases). Germline V lookup: CDR1 SGHDN, CDR2 FVKESK. V was cut by 1 base and J by 15 bases, with 13 bases left in between. This CDR3 is built from 12 residues. CDR3 in amino acids: CASSQAGHIWHF. CDR3 nucleotide sequence: TGTGCCAGCAGCCAAGCGGGACACATCTGGCATTTT.

The rearrangement joins TRBV4-3 to TRBJ2-3; TRBD2 matches 12 bases. This CDR3 is 14 amino acids long. Germline CDR1 reads LGHNA; CDR2 reads YSLEER. V trimming: 8 bases; J trimming: 5 bases; junction bases outside the gene matches: 5. In DNA form, the CDR3 reads TGCGCCAGCTCTAGCGGGAGGGAGAGAGATACGCAGTATTTT. It encodes CASSSGRERDTQYF.

The chain couples TRBV2 to TRBJ2-5, with 14 nucleotides matching TRBD2. Near its end, the DNA agrees better with TRBJ2-7, so the J call may be wrong. The germline gives CDR1 SNHLY, CDR2 FYNNEI. The CDR3 extends over 14 amino acids. The CDR3 region has the DNA TGTGCCAGCCCTGGGACTAGCGGGAGTTTCGAGCAGTACTTC. The encoded protein is CASPGTSGSFEQYF.

The table lists this clone with a count of one. CDR3 loop: CASSLGDRVQYLTSTDTQYF. The CDR3 DNA reads as TGCGCCAGCAGCTTGGGGGACAGGGTACAATACTTAACTAGCACAGATACGCAGTATTTT. The chain links TRBV5-1 to TRBJ2-3; 9 bases agree with TRBD1. CDR1 is SGHRS and CDR2 is YFSETQ in the germline V gene. The CDR3 is 20 amino acids. V lost 0 bases and J lost 0; bases outside the gene matches: 14.

The J gene is TRBJ2-2, the V gene TRBV28; 9 bases agree with TRBD1. Germline trimming cut 6 bases from V and 6 bases from J; bases unmatched to any gene: 5. The CDR3 is 14 amino acids. CDR1 is MDHEN and CDR2 is SYDVKM in the germline V gene. CDR3 in amino acids: CASSLQGASGELFF. The DNA of the CDR3 is TGTGCCAGCAGCCTACAGGGGGCGTCCGGGGAGCTGTTTTTT.